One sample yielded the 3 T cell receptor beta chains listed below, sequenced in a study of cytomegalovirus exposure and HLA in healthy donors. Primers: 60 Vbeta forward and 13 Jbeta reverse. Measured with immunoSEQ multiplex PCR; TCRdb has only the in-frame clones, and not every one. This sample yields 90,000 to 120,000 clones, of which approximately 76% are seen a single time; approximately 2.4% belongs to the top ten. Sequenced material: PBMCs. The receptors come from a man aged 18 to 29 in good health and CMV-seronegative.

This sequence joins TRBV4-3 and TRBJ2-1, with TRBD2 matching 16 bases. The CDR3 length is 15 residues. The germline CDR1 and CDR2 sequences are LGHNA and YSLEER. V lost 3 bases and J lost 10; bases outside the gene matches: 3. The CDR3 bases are TGCGCCAGCAGCCAGAGGGGACTAGCGGGAGGGGAGCAGTTCTTC. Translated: CASSQRGLAGGEQFF.

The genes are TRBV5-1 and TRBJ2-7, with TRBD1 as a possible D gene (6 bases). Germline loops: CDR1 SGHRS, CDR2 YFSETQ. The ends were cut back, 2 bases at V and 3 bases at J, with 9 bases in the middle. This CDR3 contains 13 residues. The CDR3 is CASSLGTFYEQYF. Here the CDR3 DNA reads TGCGCCAGCAGCTTAGGGACATTCTACGAGCAGTACTTC. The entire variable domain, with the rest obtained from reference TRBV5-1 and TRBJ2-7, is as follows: KAGVTQTPRYLIKTRGQQVTLSCSPISGHRSVSWYQQTPGQGLQFLFEYFSETQRNKGNFPGRFSGRQFSNSRSEMNVSTLELGDSALYLCASSLGTFYEQYFGPGTRLTVT.

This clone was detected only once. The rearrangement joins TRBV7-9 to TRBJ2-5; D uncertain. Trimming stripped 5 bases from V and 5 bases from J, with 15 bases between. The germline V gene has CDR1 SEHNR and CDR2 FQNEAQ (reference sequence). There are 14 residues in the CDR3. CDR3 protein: CASSPHILGETQYF. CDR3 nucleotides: TGTGCCAGCAGCCCTCACATCCTCGGGGAGACCCAGTACTTC.